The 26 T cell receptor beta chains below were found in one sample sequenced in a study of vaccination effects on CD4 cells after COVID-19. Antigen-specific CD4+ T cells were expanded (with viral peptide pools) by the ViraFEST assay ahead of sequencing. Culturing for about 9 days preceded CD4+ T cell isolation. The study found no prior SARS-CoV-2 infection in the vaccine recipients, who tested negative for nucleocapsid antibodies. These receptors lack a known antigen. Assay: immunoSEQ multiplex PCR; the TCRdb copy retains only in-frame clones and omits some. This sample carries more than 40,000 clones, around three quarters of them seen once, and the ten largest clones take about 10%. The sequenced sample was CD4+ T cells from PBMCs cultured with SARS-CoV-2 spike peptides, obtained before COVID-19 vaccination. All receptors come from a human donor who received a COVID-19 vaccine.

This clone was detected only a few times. The CDR3 nucleotides read TGTGCCAGCAGCTCGCGGGATTCTGGGGCCAACGTCCTGACTTTC. Translating gives CASSSRDSGANVLTF. This chain uses TRBV7-6 with TRBJ2-6; D is perhaps TRBD2 (6 bases). This CDR3 comprises 15 residues. V dropped 4 bases and J dropped 1 base, with 8 bases sitting between them. Germline CDR1 SGHVS, CDR2 FNYEAQ.

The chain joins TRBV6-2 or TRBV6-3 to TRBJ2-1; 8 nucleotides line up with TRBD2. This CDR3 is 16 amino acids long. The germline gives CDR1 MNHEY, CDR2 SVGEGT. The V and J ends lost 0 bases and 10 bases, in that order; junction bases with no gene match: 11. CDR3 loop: CASSYSSGSLLEEQFF. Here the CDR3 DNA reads TGTGCCAGCAGTTACTCGAGCGGGAGCCTCCTTGAAGAGCAGTTCTTC.

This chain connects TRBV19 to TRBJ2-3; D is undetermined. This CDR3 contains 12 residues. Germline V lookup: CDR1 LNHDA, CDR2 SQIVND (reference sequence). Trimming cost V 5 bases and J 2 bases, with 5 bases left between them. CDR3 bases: TGTGCCAGTAGTGACCCCACAGATACGCAGTATTTT. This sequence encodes CASSDPTDTQYF. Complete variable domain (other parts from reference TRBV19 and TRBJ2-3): DGGITQSPKYLFRKEGQNVTLSCEQNLNHDAMYWYRQDPGQGLRLIYYSQIVNDFQKGDIAEGYSVSREKKESFPLTVTSAQKNPTAFYLCASSDPTDTQYFGPGTRLTVL.

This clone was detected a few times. CDR3 region: CASSYRTDRDYGYTF. The CDR3 nucleotides are TGTGCCAGCAGTTACCGCACGGACAGGGACTATGGCTACACCTTC. The chain joins TRBV6-5 to TRBJ1-2, with 8 nucleotides matching TRBD1. Germline CDR1 reads MNHEY; CDR2 reads SVGAGI. The CDR3 consists of 15 residues. V was clipped by 2 bases and J by 3 bases; unmatched bases: 5.

The CDR3 nucleotides are TGTGCCAGTAGTAGGACAGGGGGCAATCAGCCCCAGCATTTT. This gives the protein CASSRTGGNQPQHF. The chain is built from TRBV19 and TRBJ1-5; TRBD1 matches 9 bases. V lost 4 bases to trimming and J lost 2 bases; unmatched junction nucleotides: 0. Germline values: CDR1 LNHDA, CDR2 SQIVND (reference sequence). The length of the CDR3 is 14 residues.

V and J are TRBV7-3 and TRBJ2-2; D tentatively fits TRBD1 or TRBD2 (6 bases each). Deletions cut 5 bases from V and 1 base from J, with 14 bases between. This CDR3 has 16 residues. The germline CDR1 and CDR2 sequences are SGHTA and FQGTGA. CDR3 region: CASSELGGQNTGELFF. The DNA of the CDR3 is TGTGCCAGCAGCGAACTCGGGGGCCAGAACACCGGGGAGCTGTTTTTT.

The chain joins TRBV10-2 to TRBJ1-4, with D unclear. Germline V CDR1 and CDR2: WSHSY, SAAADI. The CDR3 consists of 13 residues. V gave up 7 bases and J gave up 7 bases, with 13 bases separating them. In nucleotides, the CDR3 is TGCGCCAGCATCTTATCCAGGCCTGAAAAACTGTTTTTT. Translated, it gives CASILSRPEKLFF.

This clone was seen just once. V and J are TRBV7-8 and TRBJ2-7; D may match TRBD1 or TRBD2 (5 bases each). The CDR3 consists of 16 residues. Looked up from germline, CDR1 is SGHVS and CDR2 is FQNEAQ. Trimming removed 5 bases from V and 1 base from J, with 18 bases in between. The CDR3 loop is CASSPQYSGHSYEQYV. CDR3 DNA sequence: TGTGCCAGCAGCCCCCAGTATTCGGGGCATTCCTACGAGCAGTACGTC.

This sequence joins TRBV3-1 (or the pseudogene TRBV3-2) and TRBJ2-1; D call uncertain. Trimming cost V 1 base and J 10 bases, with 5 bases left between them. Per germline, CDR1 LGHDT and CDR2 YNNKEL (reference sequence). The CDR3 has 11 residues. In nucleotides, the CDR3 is TGTGCCAGCAGCCAAGGACCCGAGCAGTTCTTC. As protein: CASSQGPEQFF.

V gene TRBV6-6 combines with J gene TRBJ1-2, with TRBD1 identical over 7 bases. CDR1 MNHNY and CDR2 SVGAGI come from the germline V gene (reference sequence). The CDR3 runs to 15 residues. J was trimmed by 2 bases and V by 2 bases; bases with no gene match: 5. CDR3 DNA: TGTGCCAGCAGTTACCAGGGGGGACTGAACTATGGCTACACCTTC. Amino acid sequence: CASSYQGGLNYGYTF.

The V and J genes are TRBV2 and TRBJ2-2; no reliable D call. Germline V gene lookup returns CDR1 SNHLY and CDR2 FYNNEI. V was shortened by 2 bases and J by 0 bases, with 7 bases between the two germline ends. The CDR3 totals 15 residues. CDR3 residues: CASSEWQPNTGELFF. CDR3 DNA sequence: TGTGCCAGCAGTGAATGGCAGCCGAACACCGGGGAGCTGTTTTTT. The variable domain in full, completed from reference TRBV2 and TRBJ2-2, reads EPEVTQTPSHQVTQMGQEVILRCVPISNHLYFYWYRQILGQKVEFLVSFYNNEISEKSEIFDDQFSVERPDGSNFTLKIRSTKLEDSAMYFCASSEWQPNTGELFFGEGSRLTVL.

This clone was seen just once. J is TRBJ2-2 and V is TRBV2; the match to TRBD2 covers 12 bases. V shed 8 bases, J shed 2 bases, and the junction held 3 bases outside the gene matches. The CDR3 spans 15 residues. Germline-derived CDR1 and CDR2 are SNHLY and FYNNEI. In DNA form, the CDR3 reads TGTGCCAGCGCTAGCGGGGGGGTCAACACCGGGGAGCTGTTTTTT. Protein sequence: CASASGGVNTGELFF.

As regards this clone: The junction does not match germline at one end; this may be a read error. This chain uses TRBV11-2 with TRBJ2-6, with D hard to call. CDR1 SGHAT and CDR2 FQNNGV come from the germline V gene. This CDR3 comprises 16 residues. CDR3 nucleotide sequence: TGTGCCAGCAGCTTATATACCACCTCTGGAGCCAACGTCCTGACTTTC. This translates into CASSLYTTSGANVLTF.

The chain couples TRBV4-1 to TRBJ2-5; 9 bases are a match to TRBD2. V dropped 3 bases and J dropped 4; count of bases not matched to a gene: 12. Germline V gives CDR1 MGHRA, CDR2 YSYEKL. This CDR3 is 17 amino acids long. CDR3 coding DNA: TGCGCCAGCAGCCACGTACAGCCGCGGGGGGGCCGAGAGACCCAGTACTTC. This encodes CASSHVQPRGGRETQYF.

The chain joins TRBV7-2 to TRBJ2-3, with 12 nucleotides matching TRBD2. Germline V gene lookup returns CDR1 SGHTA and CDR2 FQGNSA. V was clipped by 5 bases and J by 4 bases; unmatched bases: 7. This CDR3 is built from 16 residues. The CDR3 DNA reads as TGTGCCAGCAGCCCTAGCGGGGGGGCCGGCCCAGATACGCAGTATTTT. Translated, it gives CASSPSGGAGPDTQYF.

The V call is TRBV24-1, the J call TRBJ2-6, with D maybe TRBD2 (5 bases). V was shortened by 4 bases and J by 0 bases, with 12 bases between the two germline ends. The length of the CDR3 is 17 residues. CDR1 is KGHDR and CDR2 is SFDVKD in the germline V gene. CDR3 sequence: CATSDPGKNSGANVLTF. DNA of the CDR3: TGTGCCACCAGTGACCCCGGGAAAAACTCTGGGGCCAACGTCCTGACTTTC.

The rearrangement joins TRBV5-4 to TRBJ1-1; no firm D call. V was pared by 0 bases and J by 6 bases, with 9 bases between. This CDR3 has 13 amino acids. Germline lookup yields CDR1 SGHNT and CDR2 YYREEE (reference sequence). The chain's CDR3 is CASSLEQGSEAFF. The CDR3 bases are TGTGCCAGCAGCTTGGAGCAAGGCTCTGAAGCTTTCTTT.

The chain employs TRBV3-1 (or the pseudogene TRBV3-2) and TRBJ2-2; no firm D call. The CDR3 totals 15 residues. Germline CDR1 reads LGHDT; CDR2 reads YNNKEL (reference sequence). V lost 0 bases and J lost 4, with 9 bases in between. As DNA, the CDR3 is TGTGCCAGCAGCCAAGAAAGGGTACGCACCGGGGAGCTGTTTTTT. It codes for CASSQERVRTGELFF.

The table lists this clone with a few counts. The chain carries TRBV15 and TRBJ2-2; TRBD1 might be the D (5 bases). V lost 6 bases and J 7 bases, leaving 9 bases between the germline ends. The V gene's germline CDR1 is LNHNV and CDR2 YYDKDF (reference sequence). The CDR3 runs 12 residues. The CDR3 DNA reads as TGTGCCACCAGTCAGGGATTCGGGGAGCTGTTTTTT. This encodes CATSQGFGELFF.

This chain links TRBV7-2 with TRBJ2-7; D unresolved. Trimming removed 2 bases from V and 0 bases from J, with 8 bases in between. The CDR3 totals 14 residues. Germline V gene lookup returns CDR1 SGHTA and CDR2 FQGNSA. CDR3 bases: TGTGCCAGCAGCTTACACCAGAGCTCCTACGAGCAGTACGTC. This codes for CASSLHQSSYEQYV.

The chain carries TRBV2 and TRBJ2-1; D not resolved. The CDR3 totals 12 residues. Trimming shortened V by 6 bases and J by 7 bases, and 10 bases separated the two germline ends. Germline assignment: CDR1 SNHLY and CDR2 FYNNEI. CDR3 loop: CASSRRWNEQFF. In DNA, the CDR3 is TGTGCCAGCAGCCGAAGGTGGAATGAGCAGTTCTTC. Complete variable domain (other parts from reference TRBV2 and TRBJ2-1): EPEVTQTPSHQVTQMGQEVILRCVPISNHLYFYWYRQILGQKVEFLVSFYNNEISEKSEIFDDQFSVERPDGSNFTLKIRSTKLEDSAMYFCASSRRWNEQFFGPGTRLTVL.

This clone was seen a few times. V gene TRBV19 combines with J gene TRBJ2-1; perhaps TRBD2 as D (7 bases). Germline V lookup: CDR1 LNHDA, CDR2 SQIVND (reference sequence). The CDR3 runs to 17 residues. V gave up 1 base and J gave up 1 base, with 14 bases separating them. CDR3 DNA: TGTGCCAGTAGTATAGCCCAGGGGCGGGGGTCCTACAATGAGCAGTTCTTC. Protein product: CASSIAQGRGSYNEQFF.

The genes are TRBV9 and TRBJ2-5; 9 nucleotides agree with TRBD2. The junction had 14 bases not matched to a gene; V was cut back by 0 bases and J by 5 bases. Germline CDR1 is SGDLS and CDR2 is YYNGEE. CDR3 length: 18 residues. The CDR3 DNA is TGTGCCAGCAGCGTAGGGGGAGTTGGGCGGGGGGGGCTCGAGACCCAGTACTTC. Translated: CASSVGGVGRGGLETQYF.

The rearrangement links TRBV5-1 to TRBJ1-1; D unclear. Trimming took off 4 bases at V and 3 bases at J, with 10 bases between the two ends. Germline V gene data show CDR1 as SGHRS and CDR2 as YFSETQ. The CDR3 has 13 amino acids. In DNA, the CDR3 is TGCGCCAGCAGCCCCGACGGGGACACTGAAGCTTTCTTT. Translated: CASSPDGDTEAFF.

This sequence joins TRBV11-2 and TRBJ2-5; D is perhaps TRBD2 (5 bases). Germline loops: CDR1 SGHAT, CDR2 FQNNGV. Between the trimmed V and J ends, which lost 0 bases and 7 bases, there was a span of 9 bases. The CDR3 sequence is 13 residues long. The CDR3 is CASSLDLAGTQYF. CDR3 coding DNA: TGTGCCAGCAGCTTAGATCTTGCGGGGACCCAGTACTTC.

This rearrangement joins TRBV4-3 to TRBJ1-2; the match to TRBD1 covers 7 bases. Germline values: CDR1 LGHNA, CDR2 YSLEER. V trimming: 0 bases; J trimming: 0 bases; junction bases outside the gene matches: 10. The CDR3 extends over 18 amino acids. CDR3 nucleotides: TGCGCCAGCAGCCAAGATGGAACGGACAGGCCGCCTAACTATGGCTACACCTTC. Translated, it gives CASSQDGTDRPPNYGYTF.